A selection of T cell receptor beta chains follows, all from one sample in a study of OX40 agonist ivuxolimab in advanced cancers. Using immunoSEQ multiplex PCR, the repertoire was profiled, and TCRdb retains in-frame clones only, with some absent. The sample has around 69,000 clones, 88% seen once. Sequences were derived from CD4+ or CD8+ T cells sorted from blood, sampled in a trial of the OX40 agonist ivuxolimab. These receptors came from an adult with an advanced solid tumor such as melanoma, head and neck, liver or kidney cancer. Each CDR3 is given with its conserved first and last residue. D genes are given only for firm matches. Clone size is stated in some rows and not others, as once, few, many or a class when expanded.

j_gene | d_gene | v_gene | abundance | CDR3nt | CDR3aa
TRBJ1-1 | - | TRBV18 | - | TGTGCCAGCTCGCCCGACGGAGGATTGAAAGCTTTCTTT | CASSPDGGLKAFF
TRBJ1-2 | - | TRBV5-1 | - | TGCGCCAGCAGCGGAACCCAGTCAGGGGTCGATGGCTACACCTTC | CASSGTQSGVDGYTF
TRBJ2-3 | - | TRBV7-6 | - | TGTGCCAGCAGCCCCAGGGGCCCAGATACGCAGTATTTT | CASSPRGPDTQYF
TRBJ2-2 | TRBD1 | TRBV11-2 | - | TGTGCCAGCAGCTCCAACAGGGGGCGCAGAACCGGGGAGCTGTTTTTT | CASSSNRGRRTGELFF
TRBJ1-5 | - | TRBV4-2 | - | TGTGCCAGCAGCCAAGATCCCGGGGGGCAACGCAATCAGCCCCAGCATTTT | CASSQDPGGQRNQPQHF
TRBJ2-1 | TRBD2 | TRBV6-1 | - | TGTGCCAGCACCCAAGGGCTAGCGGTCTACAATGAGCAGTTCTTC | CASTQGLAVYNEQFF
TRBJ2-2 | - | TRBV9 | - | TGTGCCAGCAGCGTAGAAGGCAGACCCTCGGGGGAGCTGTTTTTT | CASSVEGRPSGELFF
TRBJ1-2 | TRBD1 | TRBV11-2 | - | TGTGCCAGCAGCTCCATCCGGGACAGAAAACTAAGGGGCTATGGCTACACCTTC | CASSSIRDRKLRGYGYTF
TRBJ1-2 | TRBD1 | TRBV5-1 | - | TGCGCCAGCAGCGGGGGGACAGCCGCTTATGGCTACACCTTC | CASSGGTAAYGYTF
TRBJ2-1 | TRBD2 | TRBV5-1 | - | TGCGCCAGCAGCTTGGGGACTAGCGGGGGCTTATACAATGAGCAGTTCTTC | CASSLGTSGGLYNEQFF
TRBJ1-6 | - | TRBV5-6 | - | TGTGCCAGCAGCTTGAGGTGGCCGGCACCCCTCCACTTT | CASSLRWPAPLHF
TRBJ2-2 | TRBD1 | TRBV5-1 | - | TGCGCCAGCAGCCCGGGACAGACTACCGGGGAGCTGTTTTTT | CASSPGQTTGELFF
TRBJ2-7 | - | TRBV2 | once | TGTGCCAGCAGTGATGGGCTAAACTCCTACGAGCAGTACTTC | CASSDGLNSYEQYF
TRBJ2-7 | - | TRBV5-1 | - | TGCGCCAGCAGCTTGACTAGGCGCTACGAGCAGTACTTC | CASSLTRRYEQYF
TRBJ1-2 | - | TRBV25-1 | - | TGTGCCAGCAGTCCCCCGGTGGGGCTAAGTGGCTACACCTTC | CASSPPVGLSGYTF
TRBJ1-1 | - | TRBV10-3 | - | TGTGCCATCAGTGAGTCGGGGGGAACTGAAGCTTTCTTT | CAISESGGTEAFF
TRBJ2-1 | - | TRBV5-4 | - | TGTGCCAGCAGCTTGCCCGGGAGCTCCTACAATGAGCAGTTCTTC | CASSLPGSSYNEQFF
TRBJ1-5 | - | TRBV11-3 | - | TGTGCCAGCAGCTTAGTCCAGGATAGCAATCAGCCCCAGCATTTT | CASSLVQDSNQPQHF
TRBJ1-1 | - | TRBV11-3 | - | TGTGCCAGCAGCCGCCGCGGCAACACTGAAGCTTTCTTT | CASSRRGNTEAFF
TRBJ2-2 | - | TRBV27 | - | TGTGCCACCAGGTTGGCCCCGAACACCGGGGAGCTGTTTTTT | CATRLAPNTGELFF
TRBJ1-3 | TRBD1 | TRBV27 | - | TGTGCCAGCAGCAATACAGGGGCTGGAAACACCATATATTTT | CASSNTGAGNTIYF
TRBJ2-3 | - | TRBV6-6 | - | TGTGCCAGCAGCCCCAGGGATTCGGATACGCAGTATTTT | CASSPRDSDTQYF
TRBJ1-2 | - | TRBV20-1 | - | TGCAGTGCTAGTTACCGTGATGGCTACACCTTC | CSASYRDGYTF
TRBJ2-7 | TRBD1 | TRBV5-6 | - | TGTGCCAGCAGCTTCTCATACAGGGGAATTGGCGAGCAGTACTTC | CASSFSYRGIGEQYF
TRBJ2-2 | - | TRBV5-5 | - | TGTGCCAGCAGCGGAACAGGGTTTCTCGACACCGGGGAGCTGTTTTTT | CASSGTGFLDTGELFF
TRBJ2-7 | - | TRBV5-1 | few | TGCGCCAGCAGCTCCATGGCGCACTCCTACGAGCAGTACTTC | CASSSMAHSYEQYF
TRBJ2-7 | TRBD1 | TRBV28 | - | TGTGCCAGCAGTTTAAGTTCGGGACAGGCGTACGAGCAGTACTTC | CASSLSSGQAYEQYF
TRBJ1-3 | - | TRBV9 | - | TGTGCCAGCGCCAAGGAGGGAGGAAACACCATATATTTT | CASAKEGGNTIYF
TRBJ2-7 | - | TRBV6-6 | - | TGTGCCAGCAGTTACTCGGACGAATACGAGCAGTACTTC | CASSYSDEYEQYF
TRBJ1-6 | - | TRBV2 | - | TGTGCCAGCGGGGGGGCGGCGGATTCACCCCTCCACTTT | CASGGAADSPLHF
TRBJ1-5 | - | TRBV19 | - | TGTGCCAGTGCGCCAGGTCGCAATCAGCCCCAGCATTTT | CASAPGRNQPQHF
TRBJ2-5 | - | TRBV5-4 | - | TGTGCCAGCAGACCGAATGCGGGACGGAAACAAGAGACCCAGTACTTC | CASRPNAGRKQETQYF
TRBJ2-2 | - | TRBV5-5 | - | TGTGCCAGCAGCTTGAAGTACACCGGGGAGCTGTTTTTT | CASSLKYTGELFF
TRBJ2-2 | - | TRBV5-1 | - | TGCGCCAGCAGCTTGGATCCCAGGAACACCGGGGAGCTGTTTTTT | CASSLDPRNTGELFF
TRBJ2-7 | - | TRBV18 | - | TGTGCCAGCTCACCACCCCGGGACCGAGACTTCTACGAGCAGTACTTC | CASSPPRDRDFYEQYF
TRBJ2-2 | TRBD2 | TRBV11-3 | - | TGTGCCAGCAGAAGGGGGTGCGGGGGGCCGAACACCGGGGAGCTGTTTTTT | CASRRGCGGPNTGELFF
TRBJ1-4 | - | TRBV18 | - | TGTGCCAGCTCACCTACCGCGACACCTAATGAAAAACTGTTTTTT | CASSPTATPNEKLFF
TRBJ1-3 | - | TRBV5-1 | - | TGCGCCAGCAGCTTGGCTGGCACCAGCGGAAACACCATATATTTT | CASSLAGTSGNTIYF
TRBJ2-7 | TRBD1 | TRBV10-3 | - | TGTGCCATCAGTGAGTCGGACAGGGGTAGGGTCGAGCAGTACTTC | CAISESDRGRVEQYF
TRBJ2-2 | TRBD1 | TRBV29-1 | - | TGCAGCGTGGGGGGAGGGACAGGGGTCACCGGGGAGCTGTTTTTT | CSVGGGTGVTGELFF
TRBJ2-5 | - | TRBV9 | - | TGTGCCAGCAGCCGTGGGGAGACCCAGTACTTC | CASSRGETQYF
TRBJ1-4 | - | TRBV5-6 | - | TGTGCCAGCAGCTTACAGGGCGTGGGTAATGAAAAACTGTTTTTT | CASSLQGVGNEKLFF
TRBJ2-2 | - | TRBV30 | - | TGTGCCTGGAGTGTATCCTACACCGGGGAGCTGTTTTTT | CAWSVSYTGELFF
TRBJ2-2 | TRBD1 | TRBV7-9 | - | TGTGCCAGCAGCACCGGGACAGGGGTGGTCGAGGAGCTGTTTTTT | CASSTGTGVVEELFF
TRBJ2-7 | - | TRBV18 | - | TGTGCCAGCTCACCTGCCCCTCCGGGACAATCTTCCTACGAGCAGTACTTC | CASSPAPPGQSSYEQYF
TRBJ2-5 | TRBD2 | TRBV14 | - | TGTGCCAGCAGCCTGGGACTAGCGGGAGTGGTAGAGACCCAGTACTTC | CASSLGLAGVVETQYF
TRBJ2-3 | - | TRBV7-9 | once | TGTGCCAGCAGCCCGGAAAAGGGACGAAGGGAGTATTTT | CASSPEKGRREYF
TRBJ2-1 | - | TRBV9 | - | TGTGCCAGCAGCGTAGCATTCCTAGACTCCTACAATGAGCAGTTCTTC | CASSVAFLDSYNEQFF
TRBJ2-3 | TRBD2 | TRBV7-8 | few | TGTGCCAGCAGCCACTGGGGGGGGACGACAGATACGCAGTATTTT | CASSHWGGTTDTQYF
TRBJ1-5 | TRBD1 | TRBV4-1 | - | TGCGCCAGCAGCCAAACGACAGGGGGTCAGCCCCAGCATTTT | CASSQTTGGQPQHF
TRBJ1-2 | - | TRBV2 | once | TGTGCCAGCAGTCAACAGGGTTCTATGGTAGGCTACACCTTC | CASSQQGSMVGYTF
TRBJ2-1 | TRBD2 | TRBV7-9 | - | TGTGCCAGCAGCTTAGCGTGGACTAGCGGGAGGGAGGTTAATGAGCAGTTCTTC | CASSLAWTSGREVNEQFF
TRBJ2-5 | - | TRBV7-8 | once | TGTGCCAGCAGCTTGAGCCCTCAAGAGACCCAGTACTTC | CASSLSPQETQYF
TRBJ2-7 | TRBD1 | TRBV7-2 | once | TGTGCCAGCAGGATTGGGACAGGGGCTCGCTACGAGCAGTACTTC | CASRIGTGARYEQYF
TRBJ2-3 | - | TRBV6-1 | - | TGTGCCAGCAGCGGGCACCCGGATACGCAGTATTTT | CASSGHPDTQYF
TRBJ1-6 | - | TRBV5-6 | - | TGTGCCAGCAGCTTAGAGCCAGGGAAATATAATTCACCCCTCCACTTT | CASSLEPGKYNSPLHF
TRBJ2-1 | - | TRBV21-1 | - | TGTGCCAGCAGTAAGGGGAAGCCCCCCCATGAGCAGTTCTTC | CASSKGKPPHEQFF
TRBJ1-1 | - | TRBV10-3 | - | TGTGCCATCAGTGAGTCGGCAGGTTGGGGCGGCACTGAAGCTTTCTTT | CAISESAGWGGTEAFF
TRBJ2-5 | TRBD2 | TRBV5-1 | - | TGCGCCAGCACCCTACTAGCGGGGGGGGAGACCCAGTACTTC | CASTLLAGGETQYF
TRBJ2-3 | TRBD2 | TRBV27 | few | TGTGCCAGCATGGCGGCGGAGGGGAGGGCAGGGAGCACAGATACGCAGTATTTT | CASMAAEGRAGSTDTQYF